The rows below give T cell receptor beta chains drawn from one sample of a study of OX40 agonist ivuxolimab in advanced cancers. Here immunoSEQ multiplex PCR was the method, and the copy in TCRdb shows in-frame clones only, minus some. The sample contains around 30,000 clones, 80% to 85% of which appear only once. The sample consisted of CD4+ or CD8+ T cells sorted from blood, taken in a trial of the OX40 agonist ivuxolimab. The source is an adult with an advanced solid tumor such as melanoma, head and neck, liver or kidney cancer. Each CDR3 is given with its conserved first and last residue. A D gene is named only where the DNA matches it firmly. For some rows the clone size is stated as once, few or many, or as a class when expanded; others skip it.

V	length	size	J	D	DNA	CDR3
TRBV27	13	-	TRBJ2-3	-	TGTGCCAGCAGGCCAGGGCACACAGATACGCAGTATTTT	CASRPGHTDTQYF
TRBV7-8	15	once	TRBJ1-3	TRBD1	TGTGCCAGCAGCATGGGACAGGGACCTGGAAACACCATATATTTT	CASSMGQGPGNTIYF
TRBV10-1	15	-	TRBJ2-1	-	TGCGCCAGCAGTGATGGAGGGGGTGGGGGCAATGAGCAGTTCTTC	CASSDGGGGGNEQFF
TRBV30	13	once	TRBJ1-1	-	TGTGCCTGGAATATCCAGAAGAACACTGAAGCTTTCTTT	CAWNIQKNTEAFF
TRBV28	15	-	TRBJ1-1	TRBD1	TGTGCCAGCAGTGCCCAGGACAGGGTAGACACTGAAGCTTTCTTT	CASSAQDRVDTEAFF
TRBV6-5	15	-	TRBJ2-3	TRBD2	TGTGCCAGCAGTTACTCACTAGCGGGGGCAGATACGCAGTATTTT	CASSYSLAGADTQYF
TRBV11-1	14	-	TRBJ2-1	-	TGTGCCAGCAGCTTCCGCGGGAACTACAATGAGCAGTTCTTC	CASSFRGNYNEQFF
TRBV4-1	15	once	TRBJ2-1	-	TGCGCCAGCAGCCAACCCATGGGGACGAATAATCACCAGTTCTTC	CASSQPMGTNNHQFF
TRBV6-5	14	-	TRBJ1-6	TRBD1	TGTGCCAGCAGGAAAACAGGGGGGAATTCACCCCTCCACTTT	CASRKTGGNSPLHF
TRBV9	14	-	TRBJ1-2	TRBD1	TGTGCCAGCAGCGACCGGGACAGAAACTATGGCTACACCTTC	CASSDRDRNYGYTF
TRBV11-2	15	-	TRBJ1-1	-	TGTGCCAGCAGCCCCTCCGGGGGGTTGGCCACTGAAGCTTTCTTT	CASSPSGGLATEAFF
TRBV28	13	-	TRBJ2-7	-	TGTGCCAGCAGTTTAGGGCGCGACTACGAGCAGTACTTC	CASSLGRDYEQYF
TRBV7-6	15	-	TRBJ2-3	-	TGTGCCAGCAGCTTAGGGGGCCCTAGCACAGATACGCAGTATTTT	CASSLGGPSTDTQYF
TRBV21-1	17	-	TRBJ1-2	-	TGTGCCAGCAGCAAAGCTGGGGTATCTAGACAATCCTATGGCTACACCTTC	CASSKAGVSRQSYGYTF
TRBV10-2	13	-	TRBJ2-3	-	TGCGCCAGCTCCCTCCGCCGCCGGGATACGCAGTATTTT	CASSLRRRDTQYF
TRBV27	16	medium-sized	TRBJ1-6	TRBD1	TGTGCCAGCAGTTTACTGCCGGGACAGTATAATTCACCCCTCCACTTT	CASSLLPGQYNSPLHF
TRBV4-1	19	once	TRBJ1-4	TRBD1	TGCGCCAGCAGCCAAGATCTCGGGGACAGGGTAATCACTAATGAAAAACTGTTTTTT	CASSQDLGDRVITNEKLFF
TRBV29-1	13	-	TRBJ2-6	-	TGCAGCGTTTGGGGTGGTGGGGCCAACGTCCTGACTTTC	CSVWGGGANVLTF
TRBV5-6	17	-	TRBJ2-7	-	TGTGCCAGCAGCTTGGATCGCTCCCAGGGTGGGTCCTACGAGCAGTACTTC	CASSLDRSQGGSYEQYF
TRBV5-6	15	-	TRBJ1-5	-	TGTGCCAGCAGCTTGGGAGACAGAGGCAATCAGCCCCAGCATTTT	CASSLGDRGNQPQHF
TRBV28	12	-	TRBJ1-1	-	TGTGCCAGCAGTTTAGGGCCGCTTGAAGCTTTCTTT	CASSLGPLEAFF
TRBV7-9	14	-	TRBJ1-1	-	TGTGCCAGCAGCAGGGCAGGGGTGGGCACTGAAGCTTTCTTT	CASSRAGVGTEAFF
TRBV7-9	18	-	TRBJ2-1	TRBD2	TGTGCCAGCAGCTCCCCGTTACTAGCGGGGGTTACCTACAATGAGCAGTTCTTC	CASSSPLLAGVTYNEQFF
TRBV4-1	18	-	TRBJ2-1	TRBD1	TGCGCCAGCAGCCAAGATTTCCGCCGGGACAGGGTTTTCCATGAGCAGTTCTTC	CASSQDFRRDRVFHEQFF
TRBV9	11	-	TRBJ2-6	-	TGTGCCAGCTACGGGGCCAACGTCCTGACTTTC	CASYGANVLTF
TRBV28	15	-	TRBJ1-4	-	TGTGCCAGCAGTTTGGAGCCATCGGAGCTCGAAAAACTGTTTTTT	CASSLEPSELEKLFF
TRBV15	16	few	TRBJ2-5	-	TGTGCCACCAGCAGAGATAGACCGAAAAGAGGGGAGACCCAGTACTTC	CATSRDRPKRGETQYF
TRBV11-2	12	-	TRBJ2-1	-	TGTGCCAGCAGCTCCGGGTACAATGAGCAGTTCTTC	CASSSGYNEQFF
TRBV4-1	17	once	TRBJ1-5	TRBD1	TGCGCCAGCAGCCAAGGGTGGCAGGGACAGAGTAATCAGCCCCAGCATTTT	CASSQGWQGQSNQPQHF
TRBV5-4	15	-	TRBJ1-5	TRBD1	TGTGCCAGCAGCCAGGGACAGGGGGAGGGGCAGCCCCAGCATTTT	CASSQGQGEGQPQHF
TRBV11-3	14	-	TRBJ2-7	-	TGTGCCAGCAGTCAAAATGGGCTAACCTACGAGCAGTACTTC	CASSQNGLTYEQYF
TRBV5-4	14	-	TRBJ2-3	-	TGTGCCAGCAGCTTGGTGCGGGGGCCAGATACGCAGTATTTT	CASSLVRGPDTQYF
TRBV29-1	13	once	TRBJ2-7	TRBD2	TGCAGCGCGTGGACTAGCGAGTCCTACGAGCAGTACTTC	CSAWTSESYEQYF
TRBV19	14	-	TRBJ2-7	-	TGTGCCAGTAGCTTAACAGGGCCCACGGGGGAGCAGTACTTC	CASSLTGPTGEQYF
TRBV18	14	-	TRBJ2-7	TRBD2	TGTGCCAGCTCCCTCTCCGGGGGGGCAGGCGAGCAGTACTTC	CASSLSGGAGEQYF
TRBV5-1	14	-	TRBJ1-5	-	TGCGCCAGCAGCTTGGCAGGGATCGATCAGCCCCAGCATTTT	CASSLAGIDQPQHF
TRBV6-1	13	medium-sized	TRBJ1-1	-	TGTGCCAGCAGTGAAGGGGAGAACACTGAAGCTTTCTTT	CASSEGENTEAFF
TRBV27	12	once	TRBJ1-2	-	TGTGCCAGCAGCGAGGGGGGGCATGGCTACACCTTC	CASSEGGHGYTF
TRBV27	15	-	TRBJ2-1	TRBD2	TGTGCCAGCAGACTGGGACTAGCGGGATTTACTGAGCAGTTCTTC	CASRLGLAGFTEQFF
TRBV7-3	17	-	TRBJ2-2	-	TGTGCCAGCAGCTTAACGAGGTCGGGGGCGAACACCGGGGAGCTGTTTTTT	CASSLTRSGANTGELFF
TRBV6-1	11	few	TRBJ2-6	-	TGTGCCAGCACCAGGGCCAACGTCCTGACTTTC	CASTRANVLTF
TRBV10-3	12	once	TRBJ2-5	-	TGTGCCATCAGTGAGTCGGGGGAGACCCAGTACTTC	CAISESGETQYF